A single sample gave rise to the 19 T cell receptor beta chains below, sequenced in a study of Ad26.COV2.S vaccination and SARS-CoV-2 variants. The table came from immunoSEQ multiplex PCR; TCRdb's copy has only in-frame clones and leaves some out. Of 350,000 to 450,000 clones in the sample, 80% to 90% were seen once. This sample's treatment: approximately 18 received Ad26.COV2.S at low or high dose, single or two shots; five or six received placebo; per-sample allocation not given. Specimens were obtained on day 63 following the first vaccine or placebo injection. Sequenced here: peripheral blood, sampled in a trial of Ad26.COV2.S vaccine versus placebo. These TCRs come from a person between 18 and 59 years old who received the Ad26.COV2.S COVID-19 vaccine or a placebo.

The chain joins TRBV6-6 to TRBJ2-7; 7 bases agree with TRBD2. The J segment lost 0 bases and the V segment lost 7 bases, leaving 9 bases of the junction unmatched. The CDR3 contains 15 residues. Germline V gene lookup returns CDR1 MNHNY and CDR2 SVGAGI (reference sequence). CDR3 coding DNA: TGTGCCAGCACCCCTGGGCGGGGGAGCTCCTACGAGCAGTACTTC. Amino acids: CASTPGRGSSYEQYF.

V gene TRBV5-1 combines with J gene TRBJ2-5; D remains unclear. Germline CDR1 is SGHRS and CDR2 is YFSETQ. Trimming took off 1 base at V and 0 bases at J, with 13 bases between the two ends. The CDR3 has 16 amino acids. Here the CDR3 DNA reads TGCGCCAGCAGCTTGAGCGCAGGAAACTACCAAGAGACCCAGTACTTC. Protein: CASSLSAGNYQETQYF. The full variable domain, rest sourced from reference TRBV5-1 and TRBJ2-5, is KAGVTQTPRYLIKTRGQQVTLSCSPISGHRSVSWYQQTPGQGLQFLFEYFSETQRNKGNFPGRFSGRQFSNSRSEMNVSTLELGDSALYLCASSLSAGNYQETQYFGPGTRLLVL.

The genes are TRBV7-9 and TRBJ1-2, with 10 bases that match TRBD1. Germline V CDR1 and CDR2: SEHNR, FQNEAQ (reference sequence). V trimming: 5 bases; J trimming: 8 bases; junction bases outside the gene matches: 5. CDR3 length: 13 residues. This CDR3 is CASSLTGGRGYTF. The CDR3 DNA sequence: TGTGCCAGCAGCCTGACAGGGGGCCGGGGCTACACCTTC.

V gene TRBV5-5 combines with J gene TRBJ1-1, with D maybe TRBD1 (5 bases). V was pared by 1 base and J by 7 bases, with 23 bases between. This CDR3 has 17 amino acids. Germline values: CDR1 SGHKS, CDR2 YYEKEE (reference sequence). The CDR3 is CASSLRLAVVNQGEAFF. CDR3 in DNA: TGTGCCAGCAGCTTGAGGTTAGCGGTAGTGAACCAGGGTGAAGCTTTCTTT.

This CDR3 is CASSSRRGGLVYNEQFF. In DNA, the CDR3 is TGCGCCAGCAGCTCGCGGAGAGGGGGACTAGTCTACAATGAGCAGTTCTTC. The rearrangement links TRBV4-1 to TRBJ2-1; TRBD2 agrees at 8 bases. The V and J ends lost 5 bases and 3 bases, in that order; junction bases with no gene match: 12. Germline CDR1 and CDR2: MGHRA and YSYEKL. The CDR3 has 17 amino acids.

The chain employs TRBV2 and TRBJ2-7; D not resolved. The ends were cut back, 6 bases at V and 0 bases at J, with 9 bases in the middle. Germline-derived CDR1 and CDR2 are SNHLY and FYNNEI. The CDR3 contains 13 residues. CDR3 DNA sequence: TGTGCCAGCAGACCAAGGAGCTCCTACGAGCAGTACTTC. This codes for CASRPRSSYEQYF.

This clone was seen a handful of times. J is TRBJ2-7 and V is TRBV10-1; TRBD2 aligns across 14 bases. CDR3 size: 15 residues. The germline gives CDR1 WNHNN, CDR2 SYGVQD (reference sequence). V shed 10 bases, J shed 0 bases, and the junction held 5 bases outside the gene matches. Written as DNA, the CDR3 is TGCGCCAAAATGGGACTAGCGGGGGCCTCCTACGAGCAGTACTTC. Translating it yields CAKMGLAGASYEQYF.

The sample holds one count of this clone. This chain uses TRBV5-1 with TRBJ2-7; D is perhaps TRBD1 or TRBD2 (5 bases each). This CDR3 has 16 amino acids. V was cut by 2 bases and J by 3 bases, with 18 bases left in between. Per the germline V gene, CDR1 is SGHRS and CDR2 is YFSETQ. In nucleotides, the CDR3 is TGCGCCAGCAGCTTCCGTGGGGCGGGTATAAGCTACGAGCAGTACTTC. Amino acid sequence: CASSFRGAGISYEQYF. Variable domain in full (rest from reference TRBV5-1 and TRBJ2-7): KAGVTQTPRYLIKTRGQQVTLSCSPISGHRSVSWYQQTPGQGLQFLFEYFSETQRNKGNFPGRFSGRQFSNSRSEMNVSTLELGDSALYLCASSFRGAGISYEQYFGPGTRLTVT.

This chain links TRBV19 with TRBJ1-2; D remains ambiguous. V was clipped by 1 base and J by 8 bases, with 8 bases between them. The CDR3 extends over 12 amino acids. Germline CDR1 and CDR2: LNHDA and SQIVND (reference sequence). CDR3 sequence: CASSIVGRGYTF. DNA for the CDR3: TGTGCCAGTAGTATAGTTGGGAGAGGCTACACCTTC.

V and J are TRBV7-9 and TRBJ2-2; the D gene is possibly TRBD2 (5 bases). The CDR3 sequence is 16 residues long. Trimming removed 5 bases at V and 7 bases at J, with 20 bases between. CDR1 is SEHNR, CDR2 FQNEAQ, per germline (reference sequence). The CDR3 DNA follows: TGTGCCAGCAGCCCCTCCGGTGGTAGCGAAAGCGGGGAGCTGTTTTTT. This codes for CASSPSGGSESGELFF.

The chain couples TRBV5-6 to TRBJ2-3, with D tentatively TRBD2 (6 bases). Germline CDR1 reads SGHDT; CDR2 reads YYEEEE. Trimming removed 3 bases from V and 1 base from J, with 15 bases in between. The CDR3 sequence is 16 residues long. Written as DNA, the CDR3 is TGTGCCAGCAGCTCCGAGGGGCGGGGAGGCACAGATACGCAGTATTTT. As protein: CASSSEGRGGTDTQYF.

V gene TRBV15 combines with J gene TRBJ1-1; maybe TRBD1 (6 bases). Trimming removed 0 bases at V and 5 bases at J, with 10 bases between. In germline, CDR1 is LNHNV, CDR2 YYDKDF (reference sequence). The CDR3 runs to 14 residues. The CDR3 DNA reads TGTGCCACCAGCAGAGATCCCAGGGGAACTGAAGCTTTCTTT. Protein: CATSRDPRGTEAFF.

The chain recombines TRBV7-9 with TRBJ2-7; 13 nucleotides agree with TRBD2. Trimming at V came to 5 bases and at J to 3 bases, leaving 7 bases not matched to a gene. The germline V gene encodes CDR1 SEHNR and CDR2 FQNEAQ (reference sequence). The CDR3 spans 16 residues. The CDR3 region has the DNA TGTGCCAGCAGCCTGGGACTAGCGGGATCGTTCTACGAGCAGTACTTC. Translating it yields CASSLGLAGSFYEQYF.

The chain uses TRBV29-1 and TRBJ2-7, with 8 bases aligning to TRBD2. CDR1 and CDR2 from the germline V gene are SQVTM and ANQGSEA. V trimming: 2 bases; J trimming: 3 bases; junction bases outside the gene matches: 3. CDR3 length equals 13 residues. The CDR3 nucleotides are TGCAGCGTTGAAAAAACTAGCGGCTACGAGCAGTACTTC. Protein product: CSVEKTSGYEQYF.

V is TRBV18 and J is TRBJ1-1, with D perhaps matching TRBD1 (6 bases). Germline V CDR1 and CDR2: KGHSH, LQKENI. The CDR3 has 15 amino acids. The germline V and J ends were trimmed by 3 bases and 0 bases, with 11 bases remaining between them. As DNA, the CDR3 is TGTGCCAGCTCACCTGGACAGCCTATGAACACTGAAGCTTTCTTT. The encoded protein is CASSPGQPMNTEAFF.

As concerns this clone: Other DNA sequences within the sample encode an identical CDR3. The J gene is TRBJ2-2, the V gene TRBV5-4; no clear D gene. Germline V lookup: CDR1 SGHNT, CDR2 YYREEE (reference sequence). The V and J ends lost 2 bases and 6 bases respectively, with 2 bases between them. The length of the CDR3 is 11 residues. The CDR3 loop reads CASSLAGELFF. CDR3 nucleotides: TGTGCCAGCAGCTTAGCCGGGGAGCTGTTTTTT.

This CDR3 reads CASSAQEGQGQGSDTQYF. CDR3 nucleotides: TGTGCCAGCAGCGCCCAAGAGGGACAGGGACAGGGGTCAGATACGCAGTATTTT. The rearrangement uses TRBV9 and TRBJ2-3; TRBD1 matches at 10 bases. CDR1 and CDR2 from the germline V gene are SGDLS and YYNGEE. CDR3 length: 18 residues. V was pared by 3 bases and J by 4 bases, with 14 bases of the junction left unmatched.

The rearrangement links TRBV5-1 to TRBJ1-1, with D unresolved. Germline V gives CDR1 SGHRS, CDR2 YFSETQ. The CDR3 length is 14 residues. V lost 0 bases and J 0 bases, leaving 6 bases between the germline ends. The DNA for the CDR3 is TGCGCCAGCAGCTTGGACCGCTTGAACACTGAAGCTTTCTTT. Protein product: CASSLDRLNTEAFF.

This sequence joins TRBV11-3 and TRBJ2-3, with unresolved D. V was clipped by 3 bases and J by 4 bases, with 5 bases between them. CDR1 SGHNT and CDR2 YENEEA come from the germline V gene. The CDR3 runs to 12 residues. CDR3: CASSFRADTQYF. The CDR3 nucleotides read TGTGCCAGCAGCTTTAGAGCAGATACGCAGTATTTT.